Below, 22 T cell receptor beta chains from the same sample are listed, as sequenced in a study of yellow fever vaccine responses in identical twins (dated by TCRdb to the late 2010s). The protocol used for the library was RT-PCR. The sequencer was an Illumina HiSeq 2500. The public reads were reanalyzed by TCRdb: fastp trimming at Q25, MiXCR alignment, in-frame beta chains only. Each CDR3 protein gets just one entry, which takes the most common genes and DNA from the rows behind it. The sample table lists several hundred distinct CDR3 sequences, about 82% of them with a count of one. About 12% of the sample rests with the top ten. Sequenced material: T cells from blood (PBMCs), unsorted or a sorted subset (not recorded which), taken before or after yellow fever vaccination (not recorded which). These receptors all come from a woman between 18 and 29 years old who received the yellow fever vaccine. Donor details come from another sample of the same person, matched by shared clones.

The count of this clonotype is one. The chain carries TRBV15 and TRBJ2-7; D might be TRBD1 or TRBD2, each matching 5 bases. The V end was cut by 0 bases, the J end by 7 bases, with 10 bases between. This CDR3 has 13 residues. Germline CDR1 LNHNV, CDR2 YYDKDF (reference sequence). CDR3 region: CATSRDGTKEQYF. CDR3 in DNA: TGTGCCACCAGCAGAGATGGGACCAAGGAGCAGTACTTC. Together with reference TRBV15 and TRBJ2-7, the CDR3 gives the full variable domain: DAMVIQNPRYQVTQFGKPVTLSCSQTLNHNVMYWYQQKSSQAPKLLFHYYDKDFNNEADTPDNFQSRRPNTSFCFLDIRSPGLGDTAMYLCATSRDGTKEQYFGPGTRLTVT.

The chain employs TRBV4-1 and TRBJ1-1, with unresolved D. V dropped 6 bases and J dropped 0 bases, with 11 bases sitting between them. The CDR3 loop spans 14 amino acids. Germline CDR1 and CDR2: MGHRA and YSYEKL. In nucleotides, the CDR3 is TGCGCCAGCAGAGTAGGGCAGCTGAACACTGAAGCTTTCTTT. Translating gives CASRVGQLNTEAFF.

This clonotype was observed a few times. The chain joins TRBV13 to TRBJ2-1; D uncertain. The length of the CDR3 is 17 residues. Trimming took off 5 bases at V and 5 bases at J, with 22 bases between the two ends. The V gene's germline CDR1 is PRHDT and CDR2 FYEKMQ (reference sequence). The CDR3, as DNA: TGTGCCAGCAGCAACAGCGATAGGACGTACGGCGACAATGAGCAGTTCTTC. Translation gives CASSNSDRTYGDNEQFF. The full variable domain, rest sourced from reference TRBV13 and TRBJ2-1, is AAGVIQSPRHLIKEKRETATLKCYPIPRHDTVYWYQQGPGQDPQFLISFYEKMQSDKGSIPDRFSAQQFSDYHSELNMSSLELGDSALYFCASSNSDRTYGDNEQFFGPGTRLTVL.

The V call is TRBV5-1, the J call TRBJ2-7, with 10 nucleotides matching TRBD1. V lost 1 base and J lost 3; bases outside the gene matches: 7. CDR1 and CDR2 from the germline V gene are SGHRS and YFSETQ. CDR3 size: 16 residues. In DNA form, the CDR3 reads TGCGCCAGCAGCTTGTTCGGACAGGGGGAAAACTACGAGCAGTACTTC. Its protein product is CASSLFGQGENYEQYF.

J is TRBJ2-7 and V is TRBV11-1; D might be TRBD1 (5 bases). The CDR3 is 15 amino acids. Deletions cut 5 bases from V and 3 bases from J, with 17 bases between. CDR1 and CDR2 (germline): SGHAT, FQDESV (reference sequence). CDR3 amino acids: CASSPPHAGHYEQYF. The CDR3 nucleotides read TGTGCCAGCAGCCCGCCCCATGCAGGGCACTACGAGCAGTACTTC.

The chain joins TRBV11-1 to TRBJ2-7; no clear D gene. CDR3 size: 15 residues. V was cut by 2 bases and J by 2 bases, with 13 bases left in between. Per germline, CDR1 SGHAT and CDR2 FQDESV (reference sequence). As DNA, the CDR3 is TGTGCCAGCAGCTTACCGTCTGTCGGTACCTACGAGCAGTACTTC. Protein: CASSLPSVGTYEQYF.

The CDR3 region has the DNA TGTGCCGCCTCCGACCGGGCGGGGAACGATGGCTACACCTTC. It is translated as CAASDRAGNDGYTF. The rearrangement joins TRBV10-3 to TRBJ1-2; D call uncertain. The germline V and J ends were trimmed by 11 bases and 6 bases, with 22 bases remaining between them. This CDR3 is built from 14 residues. Germline CDR1 reads ENHRY; CDR2 reads SYGVKD.

This chain joins TRBV19 and TRBJ2-1; D is unclear. Germline V CDR1 and CDR2: LNHDA, SQIVND (reference sequence). The V and J ends lost 3 bases and 3 bases respectively, with 6 bases between them. The length of the CDR3 is 13 residues. CDR3 DNA: TGTGCCAGTAGTATCAAGGTCTACAATGAGCAGTTCTTC. It yields the protein CASSIKVYNEQFF.

V and J are TRBV10-3 and TRBJ2-7; tentatively, D is TRBD2 (5 bases). Germline CDR1 and CDR2: ENHRY and SYGVKD. Trimming took off 4 bases at V and 3 bases at J, with 10 bases between the two ends. This CDR3 comprises 13 residues. CDR3 nucleotide sequence: TGTGCCATCAGTGGCCCGGGAAACTACGAGCAGTACTTC. This translates into CAISGPGNYEQYF.

The chain links TRBV10-1 to TRBJ1-2, with D uncertain. The CDR3 runs to 13 residues. Germline lookup yields CDR1 WNHNN and CDR2 SYGVQD (reference sequence). The germline V and J ends were trimmed by 5 bases and 3 bases, with 10 bases remaining between them. The CDR3 sequence: CASSRQEDYGYTF. The CDR3 coding sequence is TGCGCCAGCAGTAGGCAGGAGGACTATGGCTACACCTTC.

The rearrangement uses TRBV10-3 and TRBJ1-2; D is ambiguous. CDR1 and CDR2 (germline): ENHRY, SYGVKD. CDR3 length: 12 residues. V shed 10 bases and J shed 7 bases, with 16 bases lying between them. This CDR3 reads CATAFGSGGYTF. The CDR3 DNA sequence: TGTGCCACCGCGTTTGGGTCCGGTGGCTACACCTTC.

A few counts support this clonotype. This chain connects TRBV10-3 to TRBJ1-2, with TRBD1 as a possible D gene (5 bases). V lost 0 bases and J 1 base, leaving 12 bases between the germline ends. This CDR3 has 16 residues. Germline CDR1 reads ENHRY; CDR2 reads SYGVKD. CDR3 nucleotide sequence: TGTGCCATCAGTGAGTCTCCGACAGCTATTAACTATGGCTACACCTTC. Translated: CAISESPTAINYGYTF.

The chain is built from TRBV20-1 and TRBJ2-7, with 7 bases lining up with TRBD1. The CDR3 spans 15 residues. CDR1 DFQATT and CDR2 SNEGSKA come from the germline V gene (reference sequence). J gave up 1 base and V 0 bases, and 6 bases lay outside the gene matches. The CDR3 sequence: CSARERWDSSYEQYF. CDR3 in DNA: TGCAGTGCTAGAGAAAGGTGGGACAGTTCCTACGAGCAGTACTTC.

CDR3 region: CAISEGQGRTEAFF. The CDR3 DNA reads as TGTGCCATCAGTGAGGGACAGGGGAGGACTGAAGCTTTCTTT. The chain joins TRBV10-3 to TRBJ1-1; TRBD1 matches 9 bases. Germline V gene sequence: CDR1 ENHRY, CDR2 SYGVKD. J gave up 5 bases and V 2 bases, and 3 bases lay outside the gene matches. The CDR3 extends over 14 amino acids.

The V gene is TRBV7-8, the J gene TRBJ2-3; possibly TRBD1 for D (5 bases). The germline gives CDR1 SGHVS, CDR2 FQNEAQ. This CDR3 has 14 amino acids. With 3 bases removed from V and 6 bases from J, the gap between germline ends came to 13 bases. CDR3 nucleotide sequence: TGTGCCAGCAGCTTGGACATCGCCCGGGATACGCAGTATTTT. The encoded protein is CASSLDIARDTQYF.

The chain combines TRBV2 with TRBJ2-1, with 8 bases lining up with TRBD2. Trimming at V came to 3 bases and at J to 5 bases, leaving 6 bases not matched to a gene. CDR1 is SNHLY and CDR2 is FYNNEI in the germline V gene. This CDR3 region has 15 residues. In DNA, the CDR3 is TGTGCCAGCAGTGATGGGCCTAGCGGGCACAATGAGCAGTTCTTC. Its translation is CASSDGPSGHNEQFF.

This rearrangement joins TRBV10-3 to TRBJ2-3; D unclear. The CDR3 totals 17 residues. V lost 10 bases, J lost 2 bases, and 25 bases lay in between. The germline CDR1 and CDR2 sequences are ENHRY and SYGVKD. The CDR3 DNA follows: TGTGCCACATCCATCCTGGCCAGGACCGGCCCCACAGATACGCAGTATTTT. Translating it yields CATSILARTGPTDTQYF.

The rearrangement uses TRBV6-5 and TRBJ2-1; TRBD2 might be the D (5 bases). V lost 2 bases to trimming and J lost 0 bases, with 11 bases between them. Germline V gives CDR1 MNHEY, CDR2 SVGAGI. This CDR3 contains 16 residues. Written as DNA, the CDR3 is TGTGCCAGCAGTTACCGGGGAGCGAGCTCCTACAATGAGCAGTTCTTC. This codes for CASSYRGASSYNEQFF.

The rearrangement joins TRBV18 to TRBJ2-7; D is ambiguous. This CDR3 is built from 13 residues. The V and J ends lost 4 bases and 0 bases respectively, with 7 bases between them. Germline V gives CDR1 KGHSH, CDR2 LQKENI. The CDR3 bases are TGTGCCAGCTCACTCCAGAACTCCTACGAGCAGTACTTC. This gives the protein CASSLQNSYEQYF.

This chain's CDR3 is CASSARQTDTQYF. CDR3 DNA: TGTGCCAGCAGCGCCCGACAGACAGATACGCAGTATTTT. The chain couples TRBV7-6 to TRBJ2-3, with D tentatively TRBD1 (5 bases). Germline values: CDR1 SGHVS, CDR2 FNYEAQ. V was cut by 5 bases and J by 3 bases, with 9 bases left in between. The CDR3 length is 13 residues.

The chain is built from TRBV20-1 and TRBJ2-3; D is undetermined. Trimming cost V 0 bases and J 6 bases, with 10 bases left between them. Looked up from germline, CDR1 is DFQATT and CDR2 is SNEGSKA (reference sequence). The CDR3 totals 13 residues. Here the CDR3 DNA reads TGCAGTGCTAGAGACTCAGCTTGGGATACGCAGTATTTT. Translation gives CSARDSAWDTQYF.

This clonotype was counted once. V is TRBV19 and J is TRBJ2-2; TRBD1 matches at 7 bases. The CDR3 extends over 14 amino acids. Germline-derived CDR1 and CDR2 are LNHDA and SQIVND (reference sequence). J gave up 0 bases and V 10 bases, and 5 bases lay outside the gene matches. The CDR3 here is CATYDRANTGELFF. CDR3 in DNA: TGTGCCACTTACGACAGGGCGAACACCGGGGAGCTGTTTTTT.